The sequence of this TCR beta chain was determined in a study of B cell selection in AIRE deficiency. The germline CDR1 and CDR2 sequences are MNHNS and SASEGT. The trim removed 6 bases at V and 2 bases at J, leaving 0 bases unmatched. The CDR3 extends over 13 amino acids. As for this clone: As yet, its antigen is unknown.

The regulatory T cell sort gate was CD4+CD25hiCD127low/negative. Study-wide results and caveats: Healthy Tconv contained about 37% of shared healthy Treg sequences; only TCRbeta sequenced. About a third of healthy-donor shared Treg TCRbeta sequences appeared in patient Tconv cells. Shared Treg sequences were biased toward short CDR3s with few non-templated nucleotide insertions.

The table came from immunoSEQ multiplex PCR; TCRdb's copy has only in-frame clones and leaves some out. The table shows about 21,000 clones, with 94% occurring only once. This receptor was identified in a human donor with AIRE deficiency. This sequence joins TRBV6-1 and TRBJ1-5; 8 nucleotides align to TRBD1. Sequenced sample: Tregs sorted from PBMCs. The CDR3 nucleotides read TGTGCCAGCAGGGACAGGGGCAATCAGCCCCAGCATTTT. Its translation: CASRDRGNQPQHF.